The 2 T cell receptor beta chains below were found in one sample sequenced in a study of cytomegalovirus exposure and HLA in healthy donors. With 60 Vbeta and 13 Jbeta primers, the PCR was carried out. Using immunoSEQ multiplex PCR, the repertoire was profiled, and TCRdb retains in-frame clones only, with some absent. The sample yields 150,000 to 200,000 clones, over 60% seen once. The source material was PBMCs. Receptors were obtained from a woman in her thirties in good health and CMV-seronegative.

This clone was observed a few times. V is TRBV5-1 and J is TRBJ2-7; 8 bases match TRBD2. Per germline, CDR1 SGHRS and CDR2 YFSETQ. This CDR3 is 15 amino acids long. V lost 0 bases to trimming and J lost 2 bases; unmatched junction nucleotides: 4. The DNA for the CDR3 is TGCGCCAGCAGCTTGGTTACAGCGGGGGCCTACGAGCAGTACTTC. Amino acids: CASSLVTAGAYEQYF.

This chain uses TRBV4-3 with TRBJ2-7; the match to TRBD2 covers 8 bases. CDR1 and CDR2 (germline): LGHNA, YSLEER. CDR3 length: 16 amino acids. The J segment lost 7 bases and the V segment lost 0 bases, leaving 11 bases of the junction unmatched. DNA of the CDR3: TGCGCCAGCAGCCAAGATTCAAGCGGGAGCGCCTCGGAGCAGTACTTC. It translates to CASSQDSSGSASEQYF.